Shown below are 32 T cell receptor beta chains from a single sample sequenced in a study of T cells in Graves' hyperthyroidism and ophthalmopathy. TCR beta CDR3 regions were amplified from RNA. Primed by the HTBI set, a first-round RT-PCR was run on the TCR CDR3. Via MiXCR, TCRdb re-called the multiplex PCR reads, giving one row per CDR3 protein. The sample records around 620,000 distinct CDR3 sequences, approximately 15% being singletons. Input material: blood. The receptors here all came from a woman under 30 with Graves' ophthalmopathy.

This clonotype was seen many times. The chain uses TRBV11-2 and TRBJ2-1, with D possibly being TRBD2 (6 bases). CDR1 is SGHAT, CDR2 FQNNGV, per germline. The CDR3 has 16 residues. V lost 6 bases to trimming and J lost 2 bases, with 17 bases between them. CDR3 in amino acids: CASRGLAAIAYNEQFF. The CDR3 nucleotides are TGTGCCAGCAGGGGGTTAGCGGCTATAGCCTACAATGAGCAGTTCTTC.

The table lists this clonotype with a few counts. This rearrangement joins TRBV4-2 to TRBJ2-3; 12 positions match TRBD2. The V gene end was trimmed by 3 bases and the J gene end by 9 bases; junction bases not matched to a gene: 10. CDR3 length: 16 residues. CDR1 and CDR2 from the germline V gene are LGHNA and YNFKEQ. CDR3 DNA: TGTGCCAGCAGCCAGAGACTAGCGGGAGTGGATGGGACGCAGTATTTT. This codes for CASSQRLAGVDGTQYF.

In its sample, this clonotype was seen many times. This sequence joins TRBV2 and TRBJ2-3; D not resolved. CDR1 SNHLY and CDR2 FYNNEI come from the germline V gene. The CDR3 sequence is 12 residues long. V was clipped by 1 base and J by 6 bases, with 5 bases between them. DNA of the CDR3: TGTGCCAGCAGTGAAGTACCGGATACGCAGTATTTT. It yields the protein CASSEVPDTQYF. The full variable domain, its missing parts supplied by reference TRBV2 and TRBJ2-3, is EPEVTQTPSHQVTQMGQEVILRCVPISNHLYFYWYRQILGQKVEFLVSFYNNEISEKSEIFDDQFSVERPDGSNFTLKIRSTKLEDSAMYFCASSEVPDTQYFGPGTRLTVL.

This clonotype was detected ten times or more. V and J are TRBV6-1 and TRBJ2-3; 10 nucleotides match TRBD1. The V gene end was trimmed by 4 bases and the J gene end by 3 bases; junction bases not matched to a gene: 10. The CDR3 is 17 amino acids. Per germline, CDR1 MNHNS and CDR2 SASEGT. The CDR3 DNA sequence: TGTGCCAGCAGTGCCCGAAGGACAGGGGGTCAGACAGATACGCAGTATTTT. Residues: CASSARRTGGQTDTQYF.

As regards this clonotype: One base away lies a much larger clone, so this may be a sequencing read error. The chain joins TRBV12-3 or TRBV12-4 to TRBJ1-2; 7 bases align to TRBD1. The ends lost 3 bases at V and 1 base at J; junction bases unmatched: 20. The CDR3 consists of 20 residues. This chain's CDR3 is CASSFFVTGMKGHYNYGYTF. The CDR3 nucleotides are TGTGCCAGCAGTTTCTTCGTGACAGGGATGAAGGGGCACTATAACTATGGCTACACCTTC.

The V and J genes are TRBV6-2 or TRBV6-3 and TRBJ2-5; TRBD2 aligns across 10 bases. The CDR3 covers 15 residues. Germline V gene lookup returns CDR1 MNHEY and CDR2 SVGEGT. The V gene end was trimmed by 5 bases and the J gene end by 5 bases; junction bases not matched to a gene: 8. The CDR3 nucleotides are TGTGCCAGCAGTCCGAGCGGGAGGGGAGGGGAGACCCAGTACTTC. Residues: CASSPSGRGGETQYF.

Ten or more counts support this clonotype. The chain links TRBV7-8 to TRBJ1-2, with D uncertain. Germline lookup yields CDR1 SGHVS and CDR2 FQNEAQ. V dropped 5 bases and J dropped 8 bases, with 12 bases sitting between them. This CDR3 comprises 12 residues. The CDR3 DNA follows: TGTGCCAGCAGCCCACCGACGGGAGGCTACACCTTC. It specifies CASSPPTGGYTF.

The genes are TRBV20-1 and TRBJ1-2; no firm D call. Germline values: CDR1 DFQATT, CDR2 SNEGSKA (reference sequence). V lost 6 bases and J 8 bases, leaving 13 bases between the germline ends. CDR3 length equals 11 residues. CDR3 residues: CSAQGGRGYTF. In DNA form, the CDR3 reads TGCAGTGCCCAAGGAGGCAGGGGCTACACCTTC.

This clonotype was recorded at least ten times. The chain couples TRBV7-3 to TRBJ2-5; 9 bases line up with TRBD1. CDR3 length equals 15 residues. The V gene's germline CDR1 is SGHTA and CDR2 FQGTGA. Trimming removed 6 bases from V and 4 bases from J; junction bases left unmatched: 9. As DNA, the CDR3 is TGTGCCAGCAGTCCCGGGACAGGGAGGGGAGAGACCCAGTACTTC. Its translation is CASSPGTGRGETQYF.

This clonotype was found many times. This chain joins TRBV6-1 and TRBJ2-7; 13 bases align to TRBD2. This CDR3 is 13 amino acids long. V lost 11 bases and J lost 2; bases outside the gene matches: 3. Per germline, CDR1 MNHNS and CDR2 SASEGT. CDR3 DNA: TGTGCCGTGGGACTAGCGGGACCCTACGAGCAGTACTTC. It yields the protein CAVGLAGPYEQYF.

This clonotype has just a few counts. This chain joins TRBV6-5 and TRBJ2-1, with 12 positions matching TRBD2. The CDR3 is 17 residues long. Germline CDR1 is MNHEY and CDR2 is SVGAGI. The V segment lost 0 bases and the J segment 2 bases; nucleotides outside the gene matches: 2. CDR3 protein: CASSYSLAGGAYNEQFF. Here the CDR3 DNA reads TGTGCCAGCAGTTACTCGCTAGCGGGAGGGGCCTACAATGAGCAGTTCTTC.

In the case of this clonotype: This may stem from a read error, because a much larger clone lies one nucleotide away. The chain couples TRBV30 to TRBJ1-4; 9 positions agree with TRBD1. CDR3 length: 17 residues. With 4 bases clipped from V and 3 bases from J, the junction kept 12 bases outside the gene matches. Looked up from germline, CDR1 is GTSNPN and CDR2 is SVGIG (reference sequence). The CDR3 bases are TGTGCCTGGACCCGGACAGGGGCAGTTGCAGCTAATGAAAAACTGTTTTTT. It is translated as CAWTRTGAVAANEKLFF.

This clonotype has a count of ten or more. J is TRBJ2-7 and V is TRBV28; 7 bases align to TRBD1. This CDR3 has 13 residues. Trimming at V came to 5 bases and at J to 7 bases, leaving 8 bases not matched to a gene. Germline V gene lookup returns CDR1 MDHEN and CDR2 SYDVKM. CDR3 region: CASSPSDRAEQYF. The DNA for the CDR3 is TGTGCCAGCAGTCCATCCGACAGGGCGGAGCAGTACTTC.

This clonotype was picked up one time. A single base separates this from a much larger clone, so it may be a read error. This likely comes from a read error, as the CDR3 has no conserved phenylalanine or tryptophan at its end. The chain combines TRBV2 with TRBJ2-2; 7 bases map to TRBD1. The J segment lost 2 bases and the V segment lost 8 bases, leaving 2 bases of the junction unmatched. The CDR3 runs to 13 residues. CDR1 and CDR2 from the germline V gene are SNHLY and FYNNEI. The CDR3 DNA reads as TGTGCCAGCGGGACAGATAACACCGGGGAGCTGTTTCTT. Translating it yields CASGTDNTGELFL.

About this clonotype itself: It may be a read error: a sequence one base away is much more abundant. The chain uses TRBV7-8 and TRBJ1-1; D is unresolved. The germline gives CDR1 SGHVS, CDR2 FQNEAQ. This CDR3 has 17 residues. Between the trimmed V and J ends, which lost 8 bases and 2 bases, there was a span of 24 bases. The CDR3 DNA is TGTGCCAGCTCACCCAGTCTCGGGATAGGGCTTAACACTGAAGCTTTCTTT. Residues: CASSPSLGIGLNTEAFF.

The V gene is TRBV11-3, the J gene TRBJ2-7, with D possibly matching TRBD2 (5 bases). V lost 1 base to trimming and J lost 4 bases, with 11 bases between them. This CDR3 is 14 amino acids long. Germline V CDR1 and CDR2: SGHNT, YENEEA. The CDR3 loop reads CASSLVRGLYEQYF. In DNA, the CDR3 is TGTGCCAGCAGCTTAGTTCGAGGGCTTTACGAGCAGTACTTC.

DNA for the CDR3: TGCAGTGCTGGAAGGCCCCTAGCGGGAGGGCCTGGCACCGGGGAGCTGTTTTTT. Amino acid sequence: CSAGRPLAGGPGTGELFF. The chain is built from TRBV20-1 and TRBJ2-2, with 12 bases identical to TRBD2. Germline trimming cut 5 bases from V and 4 bases from J; bases unmatched to any gene: 14. This CDR3 is built from 18 residues. Germline V gene sequence: CDR1 DFQATT, CDR2 SNEGSKA (reference sequence).

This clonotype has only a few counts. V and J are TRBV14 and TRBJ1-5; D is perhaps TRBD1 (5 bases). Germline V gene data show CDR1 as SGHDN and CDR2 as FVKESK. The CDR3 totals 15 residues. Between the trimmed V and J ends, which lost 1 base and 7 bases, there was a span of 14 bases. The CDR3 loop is CASSQVRGRGQPQHF. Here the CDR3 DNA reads TGTGCCAGCAGCCAAGTTAGGGGCCGGGGCCAGCCCCAGCATTTT.

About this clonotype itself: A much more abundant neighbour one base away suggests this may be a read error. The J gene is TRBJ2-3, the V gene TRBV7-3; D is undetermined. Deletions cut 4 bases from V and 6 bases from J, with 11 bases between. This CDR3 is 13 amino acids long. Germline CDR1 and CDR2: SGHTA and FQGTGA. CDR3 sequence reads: CASSYLTGDTQYF. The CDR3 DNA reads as TGTGCCAGCAGCTATCTCACCGGGGATACGCAGTATTTT. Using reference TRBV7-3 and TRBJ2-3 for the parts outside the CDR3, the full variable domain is GAGVSQTPSNKVTEKGKYVELRCDPISGHTALYWYRQSLGQGPEFLIYFQGTGAADDSGLPNDRFFAVRPEGSVSTLKIQRTERGDSAVYLCASSYLTGDTQYFGPGTRLTVL.

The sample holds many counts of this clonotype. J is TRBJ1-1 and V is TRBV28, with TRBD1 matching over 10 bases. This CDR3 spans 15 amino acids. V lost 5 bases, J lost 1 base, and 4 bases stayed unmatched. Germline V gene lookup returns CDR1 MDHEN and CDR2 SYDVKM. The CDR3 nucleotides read TGTGCCAGCAGTCGACAGGGGGCGGGGAACACTGAAGCTTTCTTT. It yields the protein CASSRQGAGNTEAFF.

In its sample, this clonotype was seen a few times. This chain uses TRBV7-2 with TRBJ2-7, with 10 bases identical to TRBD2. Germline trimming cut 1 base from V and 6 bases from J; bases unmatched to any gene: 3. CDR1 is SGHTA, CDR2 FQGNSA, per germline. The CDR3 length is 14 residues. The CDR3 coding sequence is TGTGCCAGCAGCTTAGGACTAGCGGGTACCGAGCAGTACTTC. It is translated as CASSLGLAGTEQYF.

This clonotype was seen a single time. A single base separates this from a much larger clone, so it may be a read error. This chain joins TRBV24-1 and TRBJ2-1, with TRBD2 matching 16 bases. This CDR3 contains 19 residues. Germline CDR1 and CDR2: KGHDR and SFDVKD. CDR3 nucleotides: TGTGCCACCAGTGATTTCGGGACTAGCGGGAGGGCCTCCTACAATAAGCAGTTCTTC. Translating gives CATSDFGTSGRASYNKQFF.

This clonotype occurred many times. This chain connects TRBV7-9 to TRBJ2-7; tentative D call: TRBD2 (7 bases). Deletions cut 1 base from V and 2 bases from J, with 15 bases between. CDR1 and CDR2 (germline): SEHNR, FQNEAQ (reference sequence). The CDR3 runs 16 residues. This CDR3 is CASSLGGGGLAYEQYF. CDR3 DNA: TGTGCCAGCAGCTTAGGAGGGGGAGGGCTTGCCTACGAGCAGTACTTC. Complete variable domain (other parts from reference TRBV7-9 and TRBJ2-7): DTGVSQNPRHKITKRGQNVTFRCDPISEHNRLYWYRQTLGQGPEFLTYFQNEAQLEKSRLLSDRFSAERPKGSFSTLEIQRTEQGDSAMYLCASSLGGGGLAYEQYFGPGTRLTVT.

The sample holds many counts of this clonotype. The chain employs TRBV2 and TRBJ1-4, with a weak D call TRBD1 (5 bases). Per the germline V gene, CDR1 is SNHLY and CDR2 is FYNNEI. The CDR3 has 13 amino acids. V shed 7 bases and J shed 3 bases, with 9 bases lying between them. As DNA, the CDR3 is TGTGCCAGCATAGGGGACTCTAATGAAAAACTGTTTTTT. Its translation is CASIGDSNEKLFF.

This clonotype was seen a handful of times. The CDR3 loop reads CASSPTGTGHRRGYTF. The CDR3 DNA sequence: TGTGCCAGCAGCCCTACCGGGACAGGGCACCGACGGGGCTACACCTTC. This chain uses TRBV9 with TRBJ1-2; 9 bases agree with TRBD1. The CDR3 has 16 amino acids. Germline V lookup: CDR1 SGDLS, CDR2 YYNGEE. V dropped 4 bases and J dropped 8; count of bases not matched to a gene: 15.

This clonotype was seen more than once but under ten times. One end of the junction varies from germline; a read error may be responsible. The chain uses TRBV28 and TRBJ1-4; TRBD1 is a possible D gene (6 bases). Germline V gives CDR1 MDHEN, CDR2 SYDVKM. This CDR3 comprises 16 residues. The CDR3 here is CASSPNGGWTNEKPFF. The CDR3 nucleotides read TGTGCCAGCAGCCCCAACGGGGGCTGGACTAATGAAAAACCGTTTTTT. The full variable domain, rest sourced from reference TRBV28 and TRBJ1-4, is DVKVTQSSRYLVKRTGEKVFLECVQDMDHENMFWYRQDPGLGLRLIYFSYDVKMKEKGDIPEGYSVSREKKERFSLILESASTNQTSMYLCASSPNGGWTNEKPFFGSGTQLSVL.

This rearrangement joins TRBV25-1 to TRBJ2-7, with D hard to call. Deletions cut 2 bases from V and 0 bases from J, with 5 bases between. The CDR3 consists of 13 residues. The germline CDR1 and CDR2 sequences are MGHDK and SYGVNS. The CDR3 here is CASSEQSSYEQYF. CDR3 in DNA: TGTGCCAGCAGTGAACAGAGCTCCTACGAGCAGTACTTC.

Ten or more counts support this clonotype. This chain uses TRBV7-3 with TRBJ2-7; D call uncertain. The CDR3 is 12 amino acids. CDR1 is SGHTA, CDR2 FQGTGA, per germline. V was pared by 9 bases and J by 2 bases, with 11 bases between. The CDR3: CASAGVTYEQYF. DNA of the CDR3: TGTGCCAGTGCTGGGGTTACCTACGAGCAGTACTTC.

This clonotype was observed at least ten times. The CDR3 spells CASSPPRQGFGYTF. The CDR3 DNA sequence: TGTGCCAGCAGTCCCCCCAGGCAGGGGTTTGGCTACACCTTC. This chain links TRBV28 with TRBJ1-2; TRBD1 might be the D (6 bases). The ends were cut back, 5 bases at V and 7 bases at J, with 17 bases in the middle. From germline, CDR1 is MDHEN and CDR2 SYDVKM. The CDR3 sequence is 14 residues long.

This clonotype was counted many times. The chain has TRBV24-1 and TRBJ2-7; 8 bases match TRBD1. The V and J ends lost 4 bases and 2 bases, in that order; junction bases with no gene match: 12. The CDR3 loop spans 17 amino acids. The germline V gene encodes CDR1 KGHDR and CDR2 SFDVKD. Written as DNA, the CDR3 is TGTGCCACCAGTGAGACCGCCGGGACAGGAAAAACCTACGAGCAGTACTTC. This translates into CATSETAGTGKTYEQYF.

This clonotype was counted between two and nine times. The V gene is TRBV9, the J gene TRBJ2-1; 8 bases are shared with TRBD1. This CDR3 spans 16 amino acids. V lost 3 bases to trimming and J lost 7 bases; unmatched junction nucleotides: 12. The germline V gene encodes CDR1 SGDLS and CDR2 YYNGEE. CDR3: CASSERGQGAWNEQFF. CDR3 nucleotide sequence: TGTGCCAGCAGCGAAAGGGGCCAGGGGGCATGGAATGAGCAGTTCTTC.

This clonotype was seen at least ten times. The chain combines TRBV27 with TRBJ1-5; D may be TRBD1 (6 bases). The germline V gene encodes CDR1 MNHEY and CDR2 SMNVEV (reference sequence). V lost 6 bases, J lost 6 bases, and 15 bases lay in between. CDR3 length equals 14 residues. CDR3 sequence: CASSLGGAGQPQHF. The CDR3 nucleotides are TGTGCCAGCAGCTTAGGGGGGGCGGGTCAGCCCCAGCATTTT.